The rows below give T cell receptor beta chains drawn from one sample of a study of glioma-infiltrating T cells. Each CDR3 protein gets one entry after TCRdb re-called the multiplex PCR reads with MiXCR. The sample lists about 180,000 distinct CDR3 sequences; around 40% were seen once. Source material: glioma tissue, nonneoplastic brain tissue, or PBMCs (not recorded which). Source of these receptors: a human donor with low-grade glioma or glioblastoma, undergoing nonglioma brain surgery, or in good health (not recorded which). Both conserved end residues are part of each CDR3.

J gene	V gene	CDR3 protein
TRBJ1-2	TRBV28	CASRANYGYTF
TRBJ2-1	TRBV11-2	CASSFRLAVNEQFF
TRBJ2-5	TRBV20-1	CSANTGGGLIETQYF
TRBJ2-1	TRBV2	CASSLAESYNEQFF
TRBJ2-5	TRBV7-6	CASSLLLTETQYF
TRBJ2-1	TRBV7-2	CASSLETSGISEQFF
TRBJ2-3	TRBV28	CASSLGGVWSTDTQYF
TRBJ2-1	TRBV11-1	CASTKGGDTYNEQFF
TRBJ1-3	TRBV4-1	CASSQEDRGSGNTIYF
TRBJ2-7	TRBV10-3	CAIGESTGDSGEQYF
TRBJ2-7	TRBV6-1	CASKKTLSGSYEQYF
TRBJ2-1	TRBV19	CASSISGDSYNEQFF
TRBJ2-5	TRBV6-1	CASMEQETQYF
TRBJ2-3	TRBV2	CASSVEVGATDTQYF
TRBJ2-7	TRBV6-1	CASSHSFYEQYF
TRBJ2-1	TRBV5-1	CASSPGTSGRHNEQFF
TRBJ1-5	TRBV27	CASTFLTYSNQPQHF
TRBJ2-3	TRBV10-3	CAISEGWSTDTQYF
TRBJ2-5	TRBV28	CASSSSRTNEETQYF
TRBJ2-2	TRBV6-1	CASRSSPGDTGELFF
TRBJ1-1	TRBV19	CASSTQAGAGEAFF
TRBJ1-5	TRBV19	CATDTYNQPQHF
TRBJ2-1	TRBV19	CASSIGSCYDEQFF
TRBJ2-1	TRBV20-1	CSARGLEVDNEQFF
TRBJ2-1	TRBV2	CASSEGTYNEQFF
TRBJ2-1	TRBV27	CASSLSRITYNEQFF
TRBJ2-5	TRBV2	CASSDGRTSRETQYF
TRBJ2-4	TRBV28	CPIGPVLFQYF
TRBJ2-1	TRBV14	CASSQLTSANNEQFF
TRBJ2-7	TRBV7-8	CASSLGHGVGDEQYF
TRBJ2-7	TRBV15	CATSQDRASYEQYF
TRBJ2-1	TRBV11-1	CASSLRQPGDEQFF
TRBJ1-1	TRBV6-6	CASSYNRVNTEAFF
TRBJ2-4	TRBV6-1	CASSEAVIQYF
TRBJ1-1	TRBV5-1	CASSTSITSEAFF
TRBJ2-5	TRBV2	CASEGFQETQYF
TRBJ2-5	TRBV20-1	CSALDGETQYF
TRBJ1-1	TRBV19	CASSIEARLDTEAFF
TRBJ1-3	TRBV2	CASSPFGGNTIYF
TRBJ2-1	TRBV5-1	CASSLTGRYNEQFF
TRBJ2-1	TRBV12-3/TRBV12-4	CASSISGAPLFF
TRBJ2-2	TRBV2	CASKPGPGELFF
TRBJ2-1	TRBV7-3	CASSLSTGSYNEQFF
TRBJ1-1	TRBV4-1	CAISRRDGSVTEAFF
TRBJ2-5	TRBV20-1	CSAGSTSGSVETQYF